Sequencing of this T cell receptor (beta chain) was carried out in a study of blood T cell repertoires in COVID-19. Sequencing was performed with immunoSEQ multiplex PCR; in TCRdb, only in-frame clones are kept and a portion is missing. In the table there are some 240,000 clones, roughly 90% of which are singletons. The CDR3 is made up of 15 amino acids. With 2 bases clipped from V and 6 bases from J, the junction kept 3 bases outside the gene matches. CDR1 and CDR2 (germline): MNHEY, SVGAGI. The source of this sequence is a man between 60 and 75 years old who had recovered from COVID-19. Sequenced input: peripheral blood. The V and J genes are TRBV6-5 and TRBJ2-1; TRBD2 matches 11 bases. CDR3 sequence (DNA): TGTGCCAGCAGTTACGTAGCGGGGGGGACCAATGAGCAGTTCTTC. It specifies CASSYVAGGTNEQFF.